This T cell receptor (beta chain) was observed in a study of blood T cell repertoires in COVID-19. Overall study: The cDNA or gDNA used as material had been derived from T cells, B-cell-depleted T cells, or PBMCs.

Original methodology: Amplification of reference gene primers provided the estimated nucleated cell counts. The repertoire was sequenced with immunoSEQ multiplex PCR; TCRdb's copy has only in-frame clones and lacks some. Clone size and V and J calls were adopted from that table, with D and trimming inferred from the DNA. The sample yields 150,000 or so clones, 84% seen once. This CDR3 region has 12 residues. The germline V gene has CDR1 MGHDK and CDR2 SYGVNS. The genes are TRBV25-1 and TRBJ1-2; D is possibly TRBD1 (6 bases). The clonotype was recovered from a woman between 50 and 59 years old with acute or convalescent COVID-19. The sample was peripheral blood. The CDR3 sequence is CALTAGDYGYTF. The CDR3 DNA is TGTGCGCTCACAGCAGGGGACTATGGCTACACCTTC.